This TCR beta chain is from a study of chemoradiotherapy in HPV16-positive cancers. The table came from immunoSEQ multiplex PCR; TCRdb's copy has only in-frame clones and leaves some out. The table includes about 6,600 clones, under 80% detected once. CDR3 size: 13 residues. V gave up 5 bases and J gave up 0 bases, with 7 bases separating them. Germline loops: CDR1 LNHNV, CDR2 YYDKDF (reference sequence). This sequence was found in a human donor with HPV-associated anogenital cancer. This specimen was tumor tissue, taken from a patient who underwent chemoradiotherapy. V and J are TRBV15 and TRBJ1-2, with D unresolved. The CDR3 sequence is CATSEGPNYGYTF. The CDR3 bases are TGTGCCACCAGCGAGGGCCCTAACTATGGCTACACCTTC.